These 8 T cell receptor beta chains originate from one sample sequenced in a study of blood T cell repertoires in COVID-19. TCRdb keeps only in-frame clones here, not all; method: immunoSEQ multiplex PCR. This table has about 60,000 clones, 70% to 90% appearing once. Sequencing input: PBMCs or T cells enriched from blood (not recorded which). Receptors were obtained from a woman in her 40s with acute COVID-19.

In nucleotides, the CDR3 is TGTGCCAGCTCACCAAGGGAGGCCCATGAGCAGTTCTTC. Amino acids: CASSPREAHEQFF. V is TRBV18 and J is TRBJ2-1, with a possible D match to TRBD2 (6 bases). Trimming took 2 bases from V and 8 from J, leaving 10 bases between them. This CDR3 has 13 amino acids. Germline values: CDR1 KGHSH, CDR2 LQKENI.

This clone was seen a handful of times. The chain uses TRBV7-2 and TRBJ1-5; D may be TRBD1 (6 bases). Looked up from germline, CDR1 is SGHTA and CDR2 is FQGNSA. Deletions cut 4 bases from V and 5 bases from J, with 12 bases between. The CDR3 loop spans 14 amino acids. CDR3 loop: CASSSGQFDQPQHF. CDR3 bases: TGTGCCAGCAGCTCCGGACAGTTCGATCAGCCCCAGCATTTT.

The chain links TRBV11-2 to TRBJ1-4; D is possibly TRBD1 (6 bases). Germline CDR1 and CDR2: SGHAT and FQNNGV. The CDR3 is 15 amino acids. Trimming took off 5 bases at V and 8 bases at J, with 18 bases between the two ends. The CDR3: CASSIGGRGGEKLFF. CDR3 sequence (DNA): TGTGCCAGCAGCATCGGGGGCAGGGGAGGGGAAAAACTGTTTTTT.

Only a few counts were recorded for this clone. J is TRBJ1-2 and V is TRBV10-3; 9 nucleotides align to TRBD1. The CDR3 is made up of 13 amino acids. Per germline, CDR1 ENHRY and CDR2 SYGVKD. J lost 5 bases, V lost 10 bases, and 8 bases had no gene match. CDR3 DNA sequence: TGTGCCAGCAACCCGGGACAGGGTTATGGCTACACCTTC. It specifies CASNPGQGYGYTF.

The rearrangement joins TRBV2 to TRBJ1-6; D unclear. In germline, CDR1 is SNHLY, CDR2 FYNNEI. This CDR3 has 14 amino acids. Trimming removed 1 base at V and 6 bases at J, with 7 bases between. CDR3 nucleotide sequence: TGTGCCAGCAGTGAAGATACGGGTAATTCACCCCTCCACTTT. Encoded protein: CASSEDTGNSPLHF.

J is TRBJ1-6 and V is TRBV6-6; perhaps TRBD1 as D (5 bases). Germline values: CDR1 MNHNY, CDR2 SVGAGI (reference sequence). V shed 7 bases and J shed 10 bases, with 14 bases lying between them. The CDR3 has 13 amino acids. The CDR3 sequence is CASTGDLRSPLHF. CDR3 nucleotides: TGTGCCAGCACGGGGGATTTACGATCACCCCTCCACTTT.

Here the CDR3 reads CASSRTSLYNEQFF. CDR3 nucleotide sequence: TGTGCCAGCAGCCGGACTAGCCTCTACAATGAGCAGTTCTTC. The genes are TRBV7-9 and TRBJ2-1; 8 positions agree with TRBD2. CDR3 length: 14 residues. Germline trimming cut 5 bases from V and 3 bases from J; bases unmatched to any gene: 3. Germline CDR1 is SEHNR and CDR2 is FQNEAQ (reference sequence). Combining the CDR3 with reference TRBV7-9 and TRBJ2-1 gives the whole variable domain DTGVSQNPRHKITKRGQNVTFRCDPISEHNRLYWYRQTLGQGPEFLTYFQNEAQLEKSRLLSDRFSAERPKGSFSTLEIQRTEQGDSAMYLCASSRTSLYNEQFFGPGTRLTVL.

In nucleotides, the CDR3 is TGTGCCAGCTCACGAAGACAGGGAAGAGAAGCTGAAGCTTTCTTT. Translation gives CASSRRQGREAEAFF. The rearrangement joins TRBV18 to TRBJ1-1; 7 bases map to TRBD1. The CDR3 runs 15 residues. The germline gives CDR1 KGHSH, CDR2 LQKENI. V shed 4 bases, J shed 6 bases, and the junction held 11 bases outside the gene matches.